These 17 T cell receptor beta chains were all obtained from the same sample, sequenced in a study of metastatic and nonmetastatic thyroid tumors. MiXCR reprocessed the PCR reads for TCRdb. The sample has 21,000 or so clones, approximately 14% seen once; the top ten hold around 19%. Treatment of any kind had been given to no patient before thyroid surgery. Sequenced sample: blood. Receptor source: a female donor with papillary thyroid cancer or a benign thyroid nodule (not recorded which). Some clones in this sample may be carry-over from other donors' samples.

In its sample, this clone is medium-sized. Other DNA sequences in the same sample also yield this CDR3. The rearrangement uses TRBV6-1 and TRBJ2-7; D may match TRBD1 or TRBD2 (5 bases each). Germline lookup yields CDR1 MNHNS and CDR2 SASEGT. The CDR3 spans 14 residues. V lost 6 bases and J 8 bases, leaving 20 bases between the germline ends. CDR3 in DNA: TGTGCCAGCAGCGAAAGTGGGGACCTGGGAAAGCAGTACTTC. Translated, it gives CASSESGDLGKQYF.

This clone is labeled as medium-sized. The chain employs TRBV6-2 or TRBV6-3 and TRBJ2-7; 7 nucleotides agree with TRBD2. The CDR3 length is 14 residues. The germline V gene encodes CDR1 MNHEY and CDR2 SVGEGT. The V gene end was trimmed by 5 bases and the J gene end by 2 bases; junction bases not matched to a gene: 6. CDR3 loop: CASSVAGLTYEQYF. In DNA form, the CDR3 reads TGTGCCAGCAGTGTAGCGGGCCTAACCTACGAGCAGTACTTC.

The table lists this clone with many counts. The chain carries TRBV5-4 and TRBJ2-7; no definite D call. CDR1 and CDR2 from the germline V gene are SGHNT and YYREEE (reference sequence). This CDR3 contains 16 residues. Trimming removed 1 base from V and 1 base from J, with 15 bases in between. The CDR3 reads CASSLSVGGSSYEQYF. The CDR3 nucleotides are TGTGCCAGCAGCTTGTCGGTCGGCGGAAGTTCCTACGAGCAGTACTTC.

This clone was counted ten times or more. The chain carries TRBV11-2 and TRBJ2-2, with 11 bases identical to TRBD2. With V trimmed by 4 bases and J by 4 bases, 5 bases remained unmatched. Germline lookup yields CDR1 SGHAT and CDR2 FQNNGV. CDR3 size: 16 residues. For the CDR3, the DNA is TGTGCCAGCAGCTCCCTAGCGGGAGGTCTCACCGGGGAGCTGTTTTTT. Its protein is CASSSLAGGLTGELFF.

This clone occurred many times. The V call is TRBV2, the J call TRBJ2-1; no clear D gene. The CDR3 has 11 residues. Per the germline V gene, CDR1 is SNHLY and CDR2 is FYNNEI. Trimming shortened V by 3 bases and J by 12 bases, and 9 bases separated the two germline ends. The chain's CDR3 is CASSEETVQFF. CDR3 in DNA: TGTGCCAGCAGTGAGGAGACGGTGCAGTTCTTC.

This clone was counted at least ten times. The rearrangement uses TRBV19 and TRBJ2-2; D is uncertain. V shed 3 bases and J shed 0 bases, with 11 bases lying between them. CDR3 length: 16 amino acids. Germline CDR1 and CDR2: LNHDA and SQIVND (reference sequence). CDR3 sequence reads: CASSIRWVSNTGELFF. The CDR3 nucleotides read TGTGCCAGTAGTATTCGGTGGGTATCGAACACCGGGGAGCTGTTTTTT. Looking up the rest from reference TRBV19 and TRBJ2-2 gives the full variable domain: DGGITQSPKYLFRKEGQNVTLSCEQNLNHDAMYWYRQDPGQGLRLIYYSQIVNDFQKGDIAEGYSVSREKKESFPLTVTSAQKNPTAFYLCASSIRWVSNTGELFFGEGSRLTVL.

Remarks on this clone: Mismatch with germline at one junction end may stem from a read error. The CDR3 sequence is CASSAPGLEGETHYF. CDR3 DNA: TGTGCCAGCAGCGCCCCAGGCCTGGAGGGAGAGACCCATTACTTC. This chain uses TRBV2 with TRBJ2-5, with TRBD2 as a possible D gene (6 bases). Germline CDR1 reads SNHLY; CDR2 reads FYNNEI. This CDR3 comprises 15 residues.

This clone has ten or more counts. This sequence joins TRBV5-6 and TRBJ1-2; D perhaps matches TRBD1 (5 bases). Trimming took 3 bases from V and 7 from J, leaving 19 bases between them. Per the germline V gene, CDR1 is SGHDT and CDR2 is YYEEEE. This CDR3 region has 15 residues. The CDR3 DNA reads as TGTGCCAGCAGCTCAGGTCGTTTCGGGGGTGGTGGCTACACCTTC. This gives the protein CASSSGRFGGGGYTF.

Many counts were recorded for this clone. The chain couples TRBV6-4 to TRBJ2-3, with TRBD2 identical over 12 bases. In germline, CDR1 is MRHNA, CDR2 SNTAGT. The CDR3 covers 15 residues. V was clipped by 4 bases and J by 3 bases; unmatched bases: 2. CDR3 amino acids: CASSGTSGGTDTQYF. CDR3 sequence (DNA): TGTGCCAGCAGTGGTACTAGCGGGGGGACAGATACGCAGTATTTT.

In its sample, this clone was seen many times. This chain joins TRBV7-6 and TRBJ1-6, with 9 bases lining up with TRBD1. The V and J ends lost 5 bases and 6 bases, in that order; junction bases with no gene match: 8. In germline, CDR1 is SGHVS, CDR2 FNYEAQ. CDR3 length: 16 amino acids. The CDR3 DNA sequence: TGTGCCAGCAGCGGTACGGGACAGGGTGGTAATTCACCCCTCCACTTT. This gives the protein CASSGTGQGGNSPLHF. The full variable domain, in which reference TRBV7-6 and TRBJ1-6 provide the parts outside the CDR3, is GAGVSQSPRYKVTKRGQDVALRCDPISGHVSLYWYRQALGQGPEFLTYFNYEAQQDKSGLPNDRFSAERPEGSISTLTIQRTEQRDSAMYRCASSGTGQGGNSPLHFGNGTRLTVT.

This clone was recorded at least ten times. The rearrangement links TRBV12-3 or TRBV12-4 to TRBJ2-3; D unresolved. The CDR3 has 13 amino acids. V was cut by 6 bases and J by 2 bases, with 9 bases left in between. The CDR3 loop reads CASRSGNTDTQYF. Here the CDR3 DNA reads TGTGCCAGCAGGTCTGGGAACACAGATACGCAGTATTTT.

At least ten counts were recorded for this clone. V and J are TRBV27 and TRBJ2-2; D possibly corresponds to TRBD2 (5 bases). Germline loops: CDR1 MNHEY, CDR2 SMNVEV (reference sequence). V was pared by 8 bases and J by 2 bases, with 18 bases between. The CDR3 is 16 amino acids. The CDR3 DNA reads TGTGCCAGCCATGAGTTAGGACTGGGAAACACCGGGGAGCTGTTTTTT. This encodes CASHELGLGNTGELFF.

This clone showed up many times. The chain uses TRBV19 and TRBJ1-4; 7 nucleotides agree with TRBD1. This CDR3 has 17 amino acids. Trimming took 4 bases from V and 6 from J; bases not matched to a gene: 14. Germline-derived CDR1 and CDR2 are LNHDA and SQIVND (reference sequence). For the CDR3, the DNA is TGTGCCAGTAGTACAACAGGCTACAGGGGAATCGATGAAAAACTGTTTTTT. Protein: CASSTTGYRGIDEKLFF.

This clone is classed as medium-sized. The gene calls are TRBV6-4 and TRBJ2-3; TRBD2 matches 8 bases. Germline CDR1 MRHNA, CDR2 SNTAGT. This CDR3 is built from 15 residues. With V trimmed by 5 bases and J by 0 bases, 4 bases remained unmatched. The CDR3: CASSRASGSTDTQYF. The DNA of the CDR3 is TGTGCCAGCAGTCGTGCTAGCGGGAGCACAGATACGCAGTATTTT.

This clone has a count of ten or more. The CDR3 nucleotides are TGTGCCAGCAGCGTAGTAGAGGGAGATACGCAGTATTTT. Amino acid sequence: CASSVVEGDTQYF. This rearrangement joins TRBV9 to TRBJ2-3; D perhaps matches TRBD2 (5 bases). The CDR3 is made up of 13 amino acids. Germline assignment: CDR1 SGDLS and CDR2 YYNGEE. Trimming pared 0 bases from V and 5 bases from J, leaving 7 bases between.

The sample holds a few counts of this clone. This may be a read error: a much more frequent sequence differs by one nucleotide. Other nucleotide sequences from this sample produce the same CDR3. The V and J genes are TRBV30 and TRBJ2-2; D is perhaps TRBD1 (6 bases). Germline CDR1 and CDR2: GTSNPN and SVGIG (reference sequence). The CDR3 extends over 13 amino acids. The CDR3 here is CAWRDTHTGELFF. The CDR3 DNA reads TGTGCCTGGCGGGACACACACACCGGAGAGCTGTTTTTT. The entire variable domain, with the rest obtained from reference TRBV30 and TRBJ2-2, is as follows: SQTIHQWPATLVQPVGSPLSLECTVEGTSNPNLYWYRQAAGRGLQLLFYSVGIGQISSEVPQNLSASRPQDRQFILSSKKLLLSDSGFYLCAWRDTHTGELFFGEGSRLTVL.

This clone appeared many times. The chain carries TRBV11-1 and TRBJ2-5; no definite D call. V was trimmed by 2 bases and J by 5 bases, leaving 9 bases between them. Per the germline V gene, CDR1 is SGHAT and CDR2 is FQDESV (reference sequence). CDR3 length equals 13 residues. The CDR3 protein is CASSLSARETQYF. The CDR3 bases are TGTGCCAGCAGCTTAAGCGCCCGGGAGACCCAGTACTTC.